These 27 T cell receptor beta chains were sequenced from one sample in a study of shared clonotypes between healthy human individuals. Method: immunoSEQ multiplex PCR; TCRdb's copy keeps in-frame clones and lacks some. The sample yields about 2.4 million clones, 85% to 95% seen once. Sequencing was performed on naive CD4+ T cells sorted from blood. The subset: CD45RA+ positively selected. These receptors were taken from a man in his late teens or twenties in good health.

The gene calls are TRBV6-1 and TRBJ2-5, with 8 bases aligning to TRBD2. V was clipped by 7 bases and J by 5 bases; unmatched bases: 12. This CDR3 contains 15 residues. Germline V lookup: CDR1 MNHNS, CDR2 SASEGT. CDR3 in amino acids: CASKGLERFRETQYF. The CDR3 coding sequence is TGTGCCAGCAAGGGACTAGAAAGGTTCCGGGAGACCCAGTACTTC.

This clone has a handful of counts. The genes are TRBV9 and TRBJ2-1; 7 nucleotides agree with TRBD2. Germline CDR1 reads SGDLS; CDR2 reads YYNGEE. The ends lost 1 base at V and 3 bases at J; junction bases unmatched: 7. The CDR3 totals 16 residues. The CDR3 is CASSVMARGSYNEQFF. As DNA, the CDR3 is TGTGCCAGCAGCGTAATGGCTCGCGGGAGCTACAATGAGCAGTTCTTC.

The chain has TRBV11-2 and TRBJ2-2; D is possibly TRBD1 or TRBD2 (5 bases each). Per germline, CDR1 SGHAT and CDR2 FQNNGV. This CDR3 is 16 amino acids long. Trimming took 6 bases from V and 4 from J, leaving 18 bases between them. DNA of the CDR3: TGTGCCAGCAGGGCTGGGGGTACGGGCGGCACCGGGGAGCTGTTTTTT. Its protein product is CASRAGGTGGTGELFF.

Turning to this clone: The sample contains more than one DNA sequence encoding this CDR3. The J gene is TRBJ2-1, the V gene TRBV7-2; TRBD2 matches at 9 bases. The CDR3 is 15 amino acids. V trimming: 5 bases; J trimming: 1 base; junction bases outside the gene matches: 3. Germline-derived CDR1 and CDR2 are SGHTA and FQGNSA. The CDR3 DNA is TGTGCCAGCAGCCCAAGCGGGGGGTCCTACAATGAGCAGTTCTTC. Protein: CASSPSGGSYNEQFF.

The V gene is TRBV6-1, the J gene TRBJ2-1; tentatively, D is TRBD1 or TRBD2 (5 bases each). CDR1 and CDR2 (germline): MNHNS, SASEGT. V lost 3 bases and J lost 2, with 8 bases in between. The CDR3 has 14 amino acids. CDR3: CASSDGTTYNEQFF. The CDR3 region has the DNA TGTGCCAGCAGTGACGGGACCACCTACAATGAGCAGTTCTTC.

This sequence joins TRBV27 and TRBJ2-1, with D hard to call. Per the germline V gene, CDR1 is MNHEY and CDR2 is SMNVEV (reference sequence). Trimming shortened V by 4 bases and J by 2 bases, and 15 bases separated the two germline ends. CDR3 length: 16 amino acids. The CDR3 DNA reads as TGTGCCAGCAGTTCCCCCCCCGCGGCGCCCTACAATGAGCAGTTCTTC. Protein: CASSSPPAAPYNEQFF.

CDR3 sequence reads: CASSQLLLSGNTIYF. In DNA form, the CDR3 reads TGTGCCAGCAGCCAACTTCTTCTCTCTGGAAACACCATATATTTT. The chain combines TRBV6-4 with TRBJ1-3, with no clear D. CDR1 and CDR2 (germline): MRHNA, SNTAGT. V lost 6 bases and J lost 0, with 12 bases in between. The CDR3 covers 15 residues.

This clone was seen just once. The chain is built from TRBV27 and TRBJ2-2, with a tentative D call TRBD1 (6 bases). The V end was cut by 5 bases, the J end by 4 bases, with 11 bases between. Germline V gene sequence: CDR1 MNHEY, CDR2 SMNVEV (reference sequence). The CDR3 length is 14 residues. CDR3 sequence: CASSADRITGELFF. DNA of the CDR3: TGTGCCAGCAGTGCCGACAGGATCACCGGGGAGCTGTTTTTT.

This rearrangement joins TRBV19 to TRBJ2-1; 7 nucleotides match TRBD2. Per germline, CDR1 LNHDA and CDR2 SQIVND (reference sequence). This CDR3 is 17 amino acids long. With V trimmed by 6 bases and J by 1 base, 12 bases remained unmatched. CDR3 coding DNA: TGTGCCAGTAGCGATCTTCAGCGGACTAGTTCCTACAATGAGCAGTTCTTC. The encoded protein is CASSDLQRTSSYNEQFF.

The genes are TRBV27 and TRBJ2-3, with D unclear. The ends were cut back, 1 base at V and 3 bases at J, with 5 bases in the middle. Germline loops: CDR1 MNHEY, CDR2 SMNVEV (reference sequence). This CDR3 contains 13 residues. The CDR3 loop reads CASSLWVTDTQYF. As DNA, the CDR3 is TGTGCCAGCAGTTTATGGGTTACAGATACGCAGTATTTT.

The CDR3 loop reads CASSQGGANTEAFF. CDR3 nucleotides: TGTGCCAGCAGCCAGGGGGGGGCGAACACTGAAGCTTTCTTT. The chain links TRBV2 to TRBJ1-1; 7 positions agree with TRBD1. The length of the CDR3 is 14 residues. Germline CDR1 and CDR2: SNHLY and FYNNEI. V lost 6 bases and J lost 1; bases outside the gene matches: 5.

This clone was counted a few times. The J gene is TRBJ2-7, the V gene TRBV28, with 8 positions matching TRBD2. Per the germline V gene, CDR1 is MDHEN and CDR2 is SYDVKM. The CDR3 runs 16 residues. V lost 1 base, J lost 0 bases, and 5 bases stayed unmatched. The CDR3 DNA sequence: TGTGCCAGCAGTTTATTAGGCCTAGCGGGCTCCTACGAGCAGTACTTC. It specifies CASSLLGLAGSYEQYF.

V gene TRBV2 combines with J gene TRBJ1-2; D ambiguous. Deletions cut 0 bases from V and 6 bases from J, with 8 bases between. CDR3 length equals 13 residues. CDR1 and CDR2 (germline): SNHLY, FYNNEI. CDR3 DNA: TGTGCCAGCAGTGAAGCGCTTTTGAATGGCTACACCTTC. It encodes CASSEALLNGYTF.

V and J are TRBV11-2 and TRBJ2-7, with 8 bases matching TRBD1. Germline trimming cut 5 bases from V and 0 bases from J; bases unmatched to any gene: 6. The CDR3 loop spans 15 amino acids. In germline, CDR1 is SGHAT, CDR2 FQNNGV. The CDR3 loop reads CASSPGDRSSYEQYF. For the CDR3, the DNA is TGTGCCAGCAGCCCCGGGGACAGGAGCTCCTACGAGCAGTACTTC.

This sequence joins TRBV6-1 and TRBJ2-3, with 9 bases that match TRBD2. Trimming at V came to 2 bases and at J to 2 bases, leaving 14 bases not matched to a gene. The germline V gene encodes CDR1 MNHNS and CDR2 SASEGT. This CDR3 contains 19 residues. CDR3 amino acids: CASSEKPGAAGGPTDTQYF. DNA for the CDR3: TGTGCCAGCAGTGAAAAGCCGGGCGCGGCGGGGGGGCCCACAGATACGCAGTATTTT.

This clone was recorded once. The chain joins TRBV28 to TRBJ2-3; 8 bases map to TRBD2. The CDR3 has 16 residues. J lost 5 bases, V lost 6 bases, and 13 bases had no gene match. CDR1 MDHEN and CDR2 SYDVKM come from the germline V gene. The chain's CDR3 is CASSSRGGLGGDTQYF. For the CDR3, the DNA is TGTGCCAGCAGCTCTCGGGGGGGGCTGGGAGGAGATACGCAGTATTTT.

The chain combines TRBV18 with TRBJ1-2; 8 bases map to TRBD1. CDR3 length equals 16 residues. Germline CDR1 is KGHSH and CDR2 is LQKENI. V trimming: 3 bases; J trimming: 1 base; junction bases outside the gene matches: 7. The CDR3 protein is CASSPAGTGRNYGYTF. The CDR3 DNA follows: TGTGCCAGCTCACCCGCCGGGACAGGTCGTAACTATGGCTACACCTTC.

This chain uses TRBV11-2 with TRBJ2-1, with D perhaps TRBD1 (5 bases). The CDR3 has 17 residues. With 5 bases removed from V and 2 bases from J, the gap between germline ends came to 19 bases. Germline V gene data show CDR1 as SGHAT and CDR2 as FQNNGV. CDR3 nucleotides: TGTGCCAGCAGCCCCCTGGGGCCCGGCAACCCCTACAATGAGCAGTTCTTC. Encoded protein: CASSPLGPGNPYNEQFF. Variable domain in full (rest from reference TRBV11-2 and TRBJ2-1): EAGVAQSPRYKIIEKRQSVAFWCNPISGHATLYWYQQILGQGPKLLIQFQNNGVVDDSQLPKDRFSAERLKGVDSTLKIQPAKLEDSAVYLCASSPLGPGNPYNEQFFGPGTRLTVL.

The DNA of the CDR3 is TGTGCCAGCAGCTCCATCGGGGGGTTCGGCACTGAAGCTTTCTTT. Protein product: CASSSIGGFGTEAFF. This chain joins TRBV7-2 and TRBJ1-1; D might be TRBD1 (5 bases). The CDR3 totals 15 residues. Germline V CDR1 and CDR2: SGHTA, FQGNSA. Trimming took off 4 bases at V and 4 bases at J, with 16 bases between the two ends.

V gene TRBV15 combines with J gene TRBJ2-7; 8 bases align to TRBD1. The CDR3 runs to 14 residues. Germline loops: CDR1 LNHNV, CDR2 YYDKDF (reference sequence). The ends lost 3 bases at V and 3 bases at J; junction bases unmatched: 4. The chain's CDR3 is CATSSLDRDYEQYF. The CDR3 nucleotides are TGTGCCACCAGCAGTTTGGACAGGGACTACGAGCAGTACTTC.

The chain couples TRBV6-1 to TRBJ1-5; a weak D match, TRBD1 (5 bases). The CDR3 contains 17 residues. Trimming took 1 base from V and 0 from J, leaving 13 bases between them. Germline lookup yields CDR1 MNHNS and CDR2 SASEGT. The CDR3 DNA follows: TGTGCCAGCAGTGAAGGCCAGGGCTCGCCTAGCAATCAGCCCCAGCATTTT. Protein sequence: CASSEGQGSPSNQPQHF.

The chain has TRBV2 and TRBJ2-5; D is perhaps TRBD1 or TRBD2 (5 bases each). Germline CDR1 reads SNHLY; CDR2 reads FYNNEI. The CDR3 sequence is 14 residues long. V was pared by 6 bases and J by 2 bases, with 13 bases between. CDR3 protein: CASSLGRSQETQYF. CDR3 sequence (DNA): TGTGCCAGCAGCCTGGGACGGTCACAAGAGACCCAGTACTTC.

The chain has TRBV5-1 and TRBJ1-1, with D unresolved. CDR1 SGHRS and CDR2 YFSETQ come from the germline V gene. V gave up 1 base and J gave up 0 bases, with 10 bases separating them. CDR3 length equals 15 residues. In nucleotides, the CDR3 is TGCGCCAGCAGCTTGCGTGAGCCAATGAACACTGAAGCTTTCTTT. It codes for CASSLREPMNTEAFF.

This clone has just a few counts. The chain links TRBV7-9 to TRBJ2-7, with 7 nucleotides matching TRBD2. Germline lookup yields CDR1 SEHNR and CDR2 FQNEAQ (reference sequence). This CDR3 comprises 13 residues. After removal of 0 bases from V and 12 bases from J, the junction contained 8 bases not matched to a gene. CDR3: CASSLALGGDSYF. For the CDR3, the DNA is TGTGCCAGCAGCTTAGCGCTTGGGGGGGATTCGTACTTC.

This clone came up once. V gene TRBV4-1 combines with J gene TRBJ2-5; a possible D gene is TRBD2 (6 bases). Germline V gene data show CDR1 as MGHRA and CDR2 as YSYEKL. There are 14 residues in the CDR3. V was shortened by 7 bases and J by 5 bases, with 17 bases between the two germline ends. The chain's CDR3 is CASTLGQGRETQYF. In nucleotides, the CDR3 is TGCGCCAGCACCCTTGGACAAGGGAGGGAGACCCAGTACTTC.

The chain has TRBV2 and TRBJ1-2; perhaps TRBD1 as D (6 bases). The CDR3 is 15 residues long. Germline values: CDR1 SNHLY, CDR2 FYNNEI. Trimming took 4 bases from V and 8 from J, leaving 20 bases between them. CDR3 in DNA: TGTGCCAGCAGTGGTCTATTGGGACACATGGGGGGCTACACCTTC. It codes for CASSGLLGHMGGYTF.

With regard to this clone: Additional DNA sequences in this sample encode the identical CDR3. The chain carries TRBV11-3 and TRBJ1-1, with D perhaps TRBD1 (5 bases). The V end lost 1 base, the J end lost 2 bases, and 11 bases lay between the germline ends. The CDR3 length is 15 residues. Germline V lookup: CDR1 SGHNT, CDR2 YENEEA. The CDR3 loop reads CASSLGGKLNTEAFF. Written as DNA, the CDR3 is TGTGCCAGCAGCTTAGGGGGCAAGCTAAACACTGAAGCTTTCTTT. The full variable domain, its missing parts supplied by reference TRBV11-3 and TRBJ1-1, is EAGVVQSPRYKIIEKKQPVAFWCNPISGHNTLYWYLQNLGQGPELLIRYENEEAVDDSQLPKDRFSAERLKGVDSTLKIQPAELGDSAVYLCASSLGGKLNTEAFFGQGTRLTVV.